The present entry profiles one T cell receptor (beta chain) with its context. J lost 4 bases, V lost 5 bases, and 7 bases had no gene match. Germline CDR1 reads SEHNR; CDR2 reads FQNEAQ (reference sequence). The CDR3 contains 15 residues. These data originate in a study of blood T cell repertoires in COVID-19. The overall study: Collection of acute and convalescent COVID-19 samples took place in the United States, Italy and Spain. T cells, B-cell-depleted T cells, or PBMCs supplied cDNA or gDNA.

Per the original methods: By means of reference gene primer amplification, nucleated cell counts were estimated. Libraries were prepared by immunoSEQ multiplex PCR; TCRdb keeps only in-frame clonotypes and omits some of them. Clonal size and the V and J genes are those of that table, whereas D and trimming came from the DNA. The data hold about 140,000 clones, with over 60% observed a single time. The chain joins TRBV7-9 to TRBJ2-7, with TRBD1 identical over 11 bases. The material sequenced was peripheral blood. The receptor comes from a woman aged 50 to 60 with active or convalescent COVID-19. As DNA, the CDR3 is TGTGCCAGCAGCCACATCGGGGACAGGGGGTACGAGCAGTACTTC. This translates into CASSHIGDRGYEQYF. The full variable domain, its missing parts supplied by reference TRBV7-9 and TRBJ2-7, is DTGVSQNPRHKITKRGQNVTFRCDPISEHNRLYWYRQTLGQGPEFLTYFQNEAQLEKSRLLSDRFSAERPKGSFSTLEIQRTEQGDSAMYLCASSHIGDRGYEQYFGPGTRLTVT.